The 27 T cell receptor beta chains presented below share a single source sample, sequenced in a study of shared clonotypes between healthy human individuals. Using immunoSEQ multiplex PCR, the repertoire was profiled, and TCRdb retains in-frame clones only, with some absent. The sample has hundreds of thousands of clones; about 74% are singletons. The sample taken for sequencing was memory CD4+ T cells sorted from blood. Indicated subset: CD45RA-negative fraction. The receptors originated from a woman younger than 45 in good health.

This chain uses TRBV7-9 with TRBJ2-3; 7 nucleotides line up with TRBD2. V lost 8 bases and J lost 6; bases outside the gene matches: 17. Germline V gene data show CDR1 as SEHNR and CDR2 as FQNEAQ (reference sequence). The CDR3 is 16 residues long. CDR3 bases: TGTGCCAGCGGGCCTCAGCGCGGGAGAATTGTGGATACGCAGTATTTT. This translates into CASGPQRGRIVDTQYF.

On this clone itself: The junction departs from the called germline gene at one end, perhaps through a read error. The V gene is TRBV28, the J gene TRBJ2-2, with 8 nucleotides matching TRBD2. CDR3 size: 14 residues. The V gene's germline CDR1 is MDHEN and CDR2 SYDVKM. The CDR3: CAGSGSLNTGELFF. The CDR3 DNA reads TGTGCCGGCAGCGGGAGCCTTAACACCGGGGAGCTGTTTTTT.

The chain uses TRBV18 and TRBJ1-5, with no clear D. The germline V and J ends were trimmed by 2 bases and 1 base, with 6 bases remaining between them. CDR1 is KGHSH and CDR2 is LQKENI in the germline V gene. This CDR3 region has 14 residues. DNA for the CDR3: TGTGCCAGCTCACCAGAAGTGAGCAATCAGCCCCAGCATTTT. Translated: CASSPEVSNQPQHF.

The count of this clone is one. The rearrangement uses TRBV15 and TRBJ2-3; TRBD2 agrees at 7 bases. The ends lost 1 base at V and 0 bases at J; junction bases unmatched: 16. The CDR3 sequence is 20 residues long. The germline gives CDR1 LNHNV, CDR2 YYDKDF (reference sequence). The CDR3 protein is CATSRGPGRTSLPSTDTQYF. Written as DNA, the CDR3 is TGTGCCACCAGCAGAGGTCCGGGCCGGACTAGTCTTCCTAGCACAGATACGCAGTATTTT.

This sequence joins TRBV7-7 and TRBJ2-1, with D perhaps TRBD2 (6 bases). CDR1 SSHAT and CDR2 FNYEAQ come from the germline V gene (reference sequence). Between the trimmed V and J ends, which lost 5 bases and 1 base, there was a span of 18 bases. The CDR3 loop spans 17 amino acids. CDR3 DNA: TGTGCCAGCAGCCTATCGCCCATGGGGGGTTCCTACAATGAGCAGTTCTTC. Amino acids: CASSLSPMGGSYNEQFF.

This chain joins TRBV5-4 and TRBJ2-7, with 11 bases aligning to TRBD1. Germline V gene sequence: CDR1 SGHNT, CDR2 YYREEE (reference sequence). Germline trimming cut 6 bases from V and 3 bases from J; bases unmatched to any gene: 11. The CDR3 runs to 16 residues. CDR3 DNA: TGTGCCAGCACTTTACGTCCCGGGACAGGGGGCTACGAGCAGTACTTC. Its protein product is CASTLRPGTGGYEQYF.

The rearrangement joins TRBV19 to TRBJ2-7; the match to TRBD2 covers 8 bases. The V gene's germline CDR1 is LNHDA and CDR2 SQIVND (reference sequence). The CDR3 loop spans 13 amino acids. V was clipped by 5 bases and J by 5 bases; unmatched bases: 5. This chain's CDR3 is CASSPSGSHEQYF. CDR3 in DNA: TGTGCCAGTAGTCCTAGCGGGTCCCACGAGCAGTACTTC.

The J gene is TRBJ2-7, the V gene TRBV5-6; 7 nucleotides align to TRBD1. Germline V CDR1 and CDR2: SGHDT, YYEEEE. This CDR3 has 15 amino acids. Trimming took 4 bases from V and 1 from J; bases not matched to a gene: 8. In nucleotides, the CDR3 is TGTGCCAGCAGCAGAGACAGGGTGAGGTCCTACGAGCAGTACTTC. The encoded protein is CASSRDRVRSYEQYF.

The table lists this clone with a few counts. The chain joins TRBV5-8 to TRBJ2-1, with 7 bases that match TRBD1. The junction had 10 bases not matched to a gene; V was cut back by 3 bases and J by 4 bases. This CDR3 contains 16 residues. The germline V gene encodes CDR1 SGHTS and CDR2 YDEGEE. CDR3: CASSSGQVVGYNEQFF. CDR3 bases: TGTGCCAGCAGCTCCGGACAGGTTGTCGGGTACAATGAGCAGTTCTTC.

This chain connects TRBV11-2 to TRBJ1-2, with D unresolved. The CDR3 loop spans 16 amino acids. Germline V gives CDR1 SGHAT, CDR2 FQNNGV. Trimming took off 5 bases at V and 5 bases at J, with 21 bases between the two ends. Here the CDR3 reads CASSPDGTRVSYGYTF. CDR3 sequence (DNA): TGTGCCAGCAGCCCGGACGGCACCCGCGTATCGTATGGCTACACCTTC.

The V gene is TRBV7-9, the J gene TRBJ2-2; a weak D match, TRBD1 (5 bases). This CDR3 spans 16 amino acids. CDR1 SEHNR and CDR2 FQNEAQ come from the germline V gene (reference sequence). Trimming took 5 bases from V and 1 from J, leaving 14 bases between them. The CDR3 spells CASSPQGQKNTGELFF. The CDR3 nucleotides read TGTGCCAGCAGCCCCCAGGGTCAGAAGAACACCGGGGAGCTGTTTTTT.

This clone came up a few times. The chain links TRBV10-3 to TRBJ2-5, with 8 bases matching TRBD2. Per the germline V gene, CDR1 is ENHRY and CDR2 is SYGVKD. The CDR3 totals 15 residues. The V gene end was trimmed by 2 bases and the J gene end by 7 bases; junction bases not matched to a gene: 9. This CDR3 reads CAISEEPAGVGTQYF. DNA of the CDR3: TGTGCCATCAGTGAGGAGCCAGCGGGGGTTGGGACCCAGTACTTC.

The chain joins TRBV9 to TRBJ2-1; TRBD1 agrees at 8 bases. J lost 9 bases, V lost 0 bases, and 5 bases had no gene match. The CDR3 extends over 14 amino acids. CDR1 is SGDLS and CDR2 is YYNGEE in the germline V gene. CDR3 protein: CASSVVQGVGEQFF. DNA of the CDR3: TGTGCCAGCAGCGTAGTACAGGGGGTAGGTGAGCAGTTCTTC.

The V and J genes are TRBV7-9 and TRBJ1-4; no clear D. CDR1 is SEHNR and CDR2 is FQNEAQ in the germline V gene (reference sequence). V was clipped by 1 base and J by 13 bases, with 10 bases between them. There are 12 residues in the CDR3. The CDR3 nucleotides are TGTGCCAGCAGCTTAGATGGACGGGTACTGTTTTTT. Protein: CASSLDGRVLFF. The full variable domain, completed using reference TRBV7-9 and TRBJ1-4, is DTGVSQNPRHKITKRGQNVTFRCDPISEHNRLYWYRQTLGQGPEFLTYFQNEAQLEKSRLLSDRFSAERPKGSFSTLEIQRTEQGDSAMYLCASSLDGRVLFFGSGTQLSVL.

This sequence joins TRBV18 and TRBJ2-3; D may be TRBD2 (6 bases). Germline V lookup: CDR1 KGHSH, CDR2 LQKENI. This CDR3 region has 14 residues. V was shortened by 3 bases and J by 2 bases, with 9 bases between the two germline ends. The CDR3 sequence: CASSPERVTDTQYF. CDR3 bases: TGTGCCAGCTCACCCGAGCGGGTCACAGATACGCAGTATTTT.

This clone has just a few counts. V gene TRBV4-1 combines with J gene TRBJ1-2, with D possibly matching TRBD1 (5 bases). The V and J ends lost 1 base and 3 bases respectively, with 15 bases between them. CDR1 and CDR2 from the germline V gene are MGHRA and YSYEKL. The CDR3 length is 16 residues. The CDR3 here is CASSQAGTNGDYGYTF. For the CDR3, the DNA is TGCGCCAGCAGCCAAGCCGGGACTAATGGTGACTATGGCTACACCTTC.

The chain recombines TRBV5-1 with TRBJ2-6; D may be TRBD2 (7 bases). The germline V and J ends were trimmed by 7 bases and 1 base, with 12 bases remaining between them. CDR1 and CDR2 (germline): SGHRS, YFSETQ. The CDR3 sequence is 15 residues long. The DNA for the CDR3 is TGCGCCAGCGGCAGGGGAGGGTCTGGGGCCAACGTCCTGACTTTC. It codes for CASGRGGSGANVLTF.

The chain recombines TRBV11-2 with TRBJ2-4; TRBD2 agrees at 8 bases. V shed 0 bases and J 3 bases; nucleotides not matched to a gene: 10. CDR1 and CDR2 (germline): SGHAT, FQNNGV. CDR3 length equals 18 residues. CDR3 residues: CASSLDRGAGVIKNIQYF. The CDR3 DNA reads TGTGCCAGCAGCTTAGATCGGGGAGCGGGAGTGATCAAAAACATTCAGTACTTC.

The chain carries TRBV5-1 and TRBJ1-2; 8 bases agree with TRBD1. J gave up 6 bases and V 4 bases, and 5 bases lay outside the gene matches. CDR1 and CDR2 (germline): SGHRS, YFSETQ. The CDR3 contains 13 residues. CDR3 coding DNA: TGCGCCAGCAGCCCGGGACAGGATCATGGCTACACCTTC. This sequence encodes CASSPGQDHGYTF.

This clone occurred once. The chain joins TRBV6-5 to TRBJ1-5, with D uncertain. This CDR3 has 14 amino acids. With 0 bases removed from V and 7 bases from J, the gap between germline ends came to 10 bases. CDR1 and CDR2 (germline): MNHEY, SVGAGI. The CDR3 is CASSYSPGRQPQHF. Written as DNA, the CDR3 is TGTGCCAGCAGTTACTCGCCCGGGAGACAGCCCCAGCATTTT.

Notes on this clone: Other DNA sequences from this sample encode an identical CDR3 as well. The rearrangement uses TRBV29-1 and TRBJ1-4; D is undetermined. CDR1 is SQVTM and CDR2 is ANQGSEA in the germline V gene. The CDR3 totals 13 residues. V dropped 4 bases and J dropped 0 bases, with 6 bases sitting between them. The CDR3 here is CSVGGATNEKLFF. CDR3 coding DNA: TGCAGCGTTGGGGGTGCAACTAATGAAAAACTGTTTTTT. Full variable domain (outside the CDR3, taken from reference TRBV29-1 and TRBJ1-4): SAVISQKPSRDICQRGTSLTIQCQVDSQVTMMFWYRQQPGQSLTLIATANQGSEATYESGFVIDKFPISRPNLTFSTLTVSNMSPEDSSIYLCSVGGATNEKLFFGSGTQLSVL.

As to this clone: This same CDR3 is encoded by further DNA sequences in the sample. The rearrangement links TRBV30 to TRBJ1-3; D remains ambiguous. The germline V gene has CDR1 GTSNPN and CDR2 SVGIG (reference sequence). V was cut by 4 bases and J by 0 bases, with 4 bases left in between. This CDR3 is 12 amino acids long. The CDR3 loop is CAWTGSGNTIYF. CDR3 nucleotide sequence: TGTGCCTGGACAGGCTCTGGAAACACCATATATTTT. Variable domain in full (rest from reference TRBV30 and TRBJ1-3): SQTIHQWPATLVQPVGSPLSLECTVEGTSNPNLYWYRQAAGRGLQLLFYSVGIGQISSEVPQNLSASRPQDRQFILSSKKLLLSDSGFYLCAWTGSGNTIYFGEGSWLTVV.

The chain joins TRBV6-1 to TRBJ2-1, with a possible D match to TRBD2 (6 bases). The ends were cut back, 2 bases at V and 10 bases at J, with 21 bases in the middle. Germline V gene lookup returns CDR1 MNHNS and CDR2 SASEGT. CDR3 length: 16 residues. The CDR3 region has the DNA TGTGCCAGCAGTGAAATGAGTGCGGGATTGGTTCCGGAGCAGTTCTTC. Translation gives CASSEMSAGLVPEQFF.

A few counts support this clone. The sample contains more than one DNA sequence encoding this CDR3. The gene calls are TRBV28 and TRBJ1-1; D remains unclear. The CDR3 runs to 11 residues. Germline V gives CDR1 MDHEN, CDR2 SYDVKM. V lost 6 bases and J lost 0, with 2 bases in between. Written as DNA, the CDR3 is TGTGCCAGCAGCGTGAACACTGAAGCTTTCTTT. Translation: CASSVNTEAFF.

To note about this clone: Other DNA sequences in this specimen translate into the identical CDR3. This chain joins TRBV5-1 and TRBJ2-3; 11 nucleotides match TRBD1. The CDR3 runs to 16 residues. Trimming at V came to 4 bases and at J to 2 bases, leaving 6 bases not matched to a gene. Germline V CDR1 and CDR2: SGHRS, YFSETQ. The CDR3 reads CASSIGQGAVTDTQYF. CDR3 coding DNA: TGCGCCAGCAGCATAGGACAGGGGGCGGTCACAGATACGCAGTATTTT.

This clone was observed a single time. The CDR3 nucleotides are TGTGCCACCAGCGAGGGCTTGAACACCGGGGAGCTGTTTTTT. It translates to CATSEGLNTGELFF. The genes are TRBV15 and TRBJ2-2, with D perhaps matching TRBD2 (5 bases). Deletions cut 5 bases from V and 1 base from J, with 8 bases between. Germline V lookup: CDR1 LNHNV, CDR2 YYDKDF (reference sequence). CDR3 length: 14 residues.

This chain joins TRBV27 and TRBJ1-5; 7 bases agree with TRBD1. This CDR3 spans 18 amino acids. V lost 6 bases and J lost 6; bases outside the gene matches: 20. Germline CDR1 and CDR2: MNHEY and SMNVEV (reference sequence). CDR3 sequence reads: CASSRGGAGGLVGQPQHF. DNA of the CDR3: TGTGCCAGCAGCCGTGGAGGGGCAGGGGGTTTGGTGGGTCAGCCCCAGCATTTT.